Here is one T cell receptor (beta chain) with its context. Its antigen is not known. As to time point: blood from clinic visit 5 months post-surgery; TSC patient then seizure free. The sequenced cases were selected for having the highest brain T cell transcript signatures. This entry belongs to a study of brain T cells in children with intractable seizures. Study observations and caveats: HCMV serostatus was not known, and viral specificity came from CDR3 similarity only.

The CDR3 totals 14 residues. Germline CDR1 SEHNR, CDR2 FQNEAQ (reference sequence). V shed 5 bases and J shed 5 bases, with 15 bases lying between them. Only in-frame clones appear in the TCRdb table, and some are missing; sequencing was by immunoSEQ multiplex PCR. The data contain about 350,000 clones, 85% to 95% of them singletons. The sample was peripheral blood, taken roughly 5 months after surgery. The chain uses TRBV7-9 and TRBJ2-5; TRBD2 might be the D (6 bases). The receptor's source is a boy in the first two years of life with tuberous sclerosis and intractable seizures. The CDR3 bases are TGTGCCAGCAGCCTCCAGGAGGGTATGGAGACCCAGTACTTC. This translates into CASSLQEGMETQYF.